Shown below are 6 T cell receptor beta chains from a single sample sequenced in a study of blood T cells in healthy people across ages. Using a J-beta primer mix together with a sample-barcoded 5' primer, a second PCR was run for roughly 7 to 11 cycles. Each CDR3 protein is one row after TCRdb ran MiXCR on the 5' RACE reads. The table includes more than 800,000 distinct CDR3 sequences, 35% to 55% detected once. Source material: blood. These receptors were collected from an older woman in good health.

This clonotype was seen only a few times. The V and J genes are TRBV6-6 and TRBJ2-1; D uncertain. Per germline, CDR1 MNHNY and CDR2 SVGAGI (reference sequence). CDR3 length: 11 residues. Trimming shortened V by 8 bases and J by 6 bases, and 8 bases separated the two germline ends. DNA for the CDR3: TGTGCCAGCGGGATACCCAATGAGCAGTTCTTC. Amino acid sequence: CASGIPNEQFF.

This rearrangement joins TRBV20-1 to TRBJ2-3; TRBD2 aligns across 10 bases. Germline V gene data show CDR1 as DFQATT and CDR2 as SNEGSKA (reference sequence). The CDR3 is made up of 15 amino acids. V dropped 6 bases and J dropped 7; count of bases not matched to a gene: 13. This CDR3 reads CSAIAQREGLNTQYF. In DNA form, the CDR3 reads TGCAGTGCCATAGCCCAGCGGGAGGGCCTAAATACGCAGTATTTT.

The chain recombines TRBV28 with TRBJ2-2; a possible D gene is TRBD2 (7 bases). From germline, CDR1 is MDHEN and CDR2 SYDVKM. There are 17 residues in the CDR3. V lost 3 bases to trimming and J lost 4 bases, with 18 bases between them. Written as DNA, the CDR3 is TGTGCCAGCAGTTTTGGGGGGGGGCCAAGGCTCACCGGGGAGCTGTTTTTT. Protein: CASSFGGGPRLTGELFF.

This chain uses TRBV29-1 with TRBJ2-1; the match to TRBD2 covers 10 bases. There are 15 residues in the CDR3. Germline lookup yields CDR1 SQVTM and CDR2 ANQGSEA. Germline trimming cut 0 bases from V and 3 bases from J; bases unmatched to any gene: 2. As DNA, the CDR3 is TGCAGCGTTGAAGATACTAGCGGGATCTACAATGAGCAGTTCTTC. This codes for CSVEDTSGIYNEQFF.

The CDR3 sequence: CSARDPRSGGSLYEQYF. The DNA for the CDR3 is TGCAGTGCTAGAGACCCCAGGTCGGGAGGTTCCCTGTACGAGCAGTACTTC. The chain is built from TRBV20-1 and TRBJ2-4; 7 bases are shared with TRBD2. The end of the DNA aligns better with TRBJ2-7, so the J call may be wrong. This CDR3 has 17 amino acids. Germline assignment: CDR1 DFQATT and CDR2 SNEGSKA (reference sequence).

This clonotype was counted at least ten times. V and J are TRBV20-1 and TRBJ2-1, with TRBD2 matching 9 bases. This CDR3 region has 14 residues. CDR1 and CDR2 from the germline V gene are DFQATT and SNEGSKA (reference sequence). V shed 6 bases and J 4 bases; nucleotides not matched to a gene: 7. The CDR3 loop reads CSALRLAAYNEQFF. Written as DNA, the CDR3 is TGCAGTGCACTGCGACTAGCGGCTTACAATGAGCAGTTCTTC.